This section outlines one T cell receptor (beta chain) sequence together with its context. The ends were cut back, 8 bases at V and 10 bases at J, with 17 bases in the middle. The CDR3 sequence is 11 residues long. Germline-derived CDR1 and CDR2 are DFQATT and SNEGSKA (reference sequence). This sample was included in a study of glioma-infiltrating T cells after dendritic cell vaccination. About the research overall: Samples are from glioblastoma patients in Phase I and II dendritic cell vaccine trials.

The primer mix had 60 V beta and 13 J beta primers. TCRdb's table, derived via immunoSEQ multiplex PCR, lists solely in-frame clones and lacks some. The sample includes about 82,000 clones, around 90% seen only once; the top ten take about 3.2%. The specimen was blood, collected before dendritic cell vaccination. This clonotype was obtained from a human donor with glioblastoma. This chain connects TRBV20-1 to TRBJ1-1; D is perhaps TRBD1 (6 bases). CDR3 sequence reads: CSPTYGRGAFF. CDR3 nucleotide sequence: TGCAGTCCAACGTATGGCAGGGGAGCTTTCTTT.